The clone carrying this T cell receptor (beta chain) has just one count. The data derive from a study of T cells after yellow fever vaccination. TCRdb processed the 5' RACE reads anew with MiXCR; each CDR3 protein has one entry. Here the sample spans some 600,000 distinct CDR3 sequences, about 12% being singletons. This receptor was identified in a young man who received the YFV17D yellow fever vaccine. The sequencing used PBMCs, collected on the day of the yellow fever booster vaccination.

The CDR3: CASSVLPGDQETQYF. CDR3 sequence (DNA): TGTGCCAGCAGCGTATTGCCAGGCGACCAAGAGACCCAGTACTTC. This rearrangement joins TRBV9 to TRBJ2-5; D is unclear. This CDR3 is built from 15 residues. From germline, CDR1 is SGDLS and CDR2 YYNGEE. Deletions cut 1 base from V and 0 bases from J, with 10 bases between.